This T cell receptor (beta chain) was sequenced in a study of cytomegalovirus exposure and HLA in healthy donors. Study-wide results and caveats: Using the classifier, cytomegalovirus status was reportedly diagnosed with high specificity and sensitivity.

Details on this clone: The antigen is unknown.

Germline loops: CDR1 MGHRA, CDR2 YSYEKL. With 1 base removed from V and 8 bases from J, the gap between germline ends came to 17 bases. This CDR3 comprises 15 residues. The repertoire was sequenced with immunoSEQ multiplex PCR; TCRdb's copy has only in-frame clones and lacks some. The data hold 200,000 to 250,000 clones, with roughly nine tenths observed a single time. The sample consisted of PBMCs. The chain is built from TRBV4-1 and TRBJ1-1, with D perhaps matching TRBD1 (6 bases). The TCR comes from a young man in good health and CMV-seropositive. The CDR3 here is CASSQVLRGQNEAFF. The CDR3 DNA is TGCGCCAGCAGCCAAGTCCTAAGGGGACAAAACGAAGCTTTCTTT.